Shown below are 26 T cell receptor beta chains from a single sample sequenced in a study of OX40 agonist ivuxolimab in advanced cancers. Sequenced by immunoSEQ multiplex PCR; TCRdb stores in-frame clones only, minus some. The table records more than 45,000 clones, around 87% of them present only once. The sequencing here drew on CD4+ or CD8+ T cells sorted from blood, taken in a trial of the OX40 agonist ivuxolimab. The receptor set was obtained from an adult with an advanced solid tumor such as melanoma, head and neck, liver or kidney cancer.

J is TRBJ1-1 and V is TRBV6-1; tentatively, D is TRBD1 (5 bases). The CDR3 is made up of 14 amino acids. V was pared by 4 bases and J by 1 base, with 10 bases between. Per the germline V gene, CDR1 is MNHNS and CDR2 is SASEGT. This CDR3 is CASSGQLKNTEAFF. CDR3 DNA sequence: TGTGCCAGCAGTGGACAGCTTAAGAACACTGAAGCTTTCTTT.

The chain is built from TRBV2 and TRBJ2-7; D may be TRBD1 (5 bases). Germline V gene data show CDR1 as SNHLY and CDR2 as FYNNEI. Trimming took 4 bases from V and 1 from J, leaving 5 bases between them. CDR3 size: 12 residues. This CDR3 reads CASSGQSYEQYF. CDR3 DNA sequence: TGTGCCAGCAGTGGACAGTCCTACGAGCAGTACTTC.

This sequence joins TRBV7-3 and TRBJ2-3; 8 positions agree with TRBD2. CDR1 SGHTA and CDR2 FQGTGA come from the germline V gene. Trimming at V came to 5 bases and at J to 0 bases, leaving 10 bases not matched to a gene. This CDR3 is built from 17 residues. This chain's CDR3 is CASSPSVAGSSTDTQYF. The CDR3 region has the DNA TGTGCCAGCAGCCCGTCAGTAGCGGGAAGTAGCACAGATACGCAGTATTTT.

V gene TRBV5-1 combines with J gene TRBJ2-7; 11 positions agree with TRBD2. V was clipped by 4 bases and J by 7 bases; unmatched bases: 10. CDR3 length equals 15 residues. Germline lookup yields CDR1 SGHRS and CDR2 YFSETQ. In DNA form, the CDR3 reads TGCGCCAGCAGCCAGGGGGGACTAGCGGCAATTGAGCAGTACTTC. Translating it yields CASSQGGLAAIEQYF.

The CDR3 here is CAARGQGAGVQETQYF. The CDR3 DNA follows: TGTGCCGCCCGTGGACAGGGGGCCGGAGTCCAAGAGACCCAGTACTTC. This rearrangement joins TRBV10-3 to TRBJ2-5; 11 bases fit TRBD1. The CDR3 is 16 amino acids. Trimming removed 11 bases from V and 1 base from J; junction bases left unmatched: 12. Germline V lookup: CDR1 ENHRY, CDR2 SYGVKD.

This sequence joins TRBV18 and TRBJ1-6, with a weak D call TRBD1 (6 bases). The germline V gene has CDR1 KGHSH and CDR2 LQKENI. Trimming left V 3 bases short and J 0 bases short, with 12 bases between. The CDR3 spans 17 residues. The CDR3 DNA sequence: TGTGCCAGCTCACCGCGACAGGCGAGCTCCTATAATTCACCCCTCCACTTT. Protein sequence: CASSPRQASSYNSPLHF. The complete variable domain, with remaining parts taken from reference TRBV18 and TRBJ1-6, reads NAGVMQNPRHLVRRRGQEARLRCSPMKGHSHVYWYRQLPEEGLKFMVYLQKENIIDESGMPKERFSAEFPKEGPSILRIQQVVRGDSAAYFCASSPRQASSYNSPLHFGNGTRLTVT.

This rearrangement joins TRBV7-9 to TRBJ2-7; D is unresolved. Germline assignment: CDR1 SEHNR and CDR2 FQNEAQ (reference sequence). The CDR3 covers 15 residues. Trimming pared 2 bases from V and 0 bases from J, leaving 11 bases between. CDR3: CASSLSSNPSYEQYF. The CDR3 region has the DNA TGTGCCAGCAGCTTATCATCCAACCCCTCCTACGAGCAGTACTTC.

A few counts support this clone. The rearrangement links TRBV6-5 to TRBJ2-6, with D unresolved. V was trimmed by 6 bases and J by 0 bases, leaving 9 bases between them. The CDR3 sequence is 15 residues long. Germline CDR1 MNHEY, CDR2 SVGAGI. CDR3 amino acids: CASSLGSSGANVLTF. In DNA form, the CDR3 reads TGTGCCAGCAGCCTCGGAAGCTCTGGGGCCAACGTCCTGACTTTC.

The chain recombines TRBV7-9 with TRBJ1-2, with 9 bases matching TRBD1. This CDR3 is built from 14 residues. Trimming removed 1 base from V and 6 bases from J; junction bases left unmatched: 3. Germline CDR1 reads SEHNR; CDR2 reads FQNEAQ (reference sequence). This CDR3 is CASSLDDRGNGYTF. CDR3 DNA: TGTGCCAGCAGCTTAGATGACAGGGGGAATGGCTACACCTTC. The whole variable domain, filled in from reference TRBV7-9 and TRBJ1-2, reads DTGVSQNPRHKITKRGQNVTFRCDPISEHNRLYWYRQTLGQGPEFLTYFQNEAQLEKSRLLSDRFSAERPKGSFSTLEIQRTEQGDSAMYLCASSLDDRGNGYTFGSGTRLTVV.

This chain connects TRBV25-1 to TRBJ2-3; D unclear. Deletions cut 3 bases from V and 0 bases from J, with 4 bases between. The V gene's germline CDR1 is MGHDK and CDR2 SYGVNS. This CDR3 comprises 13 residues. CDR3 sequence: CASSEGSTDTQYF. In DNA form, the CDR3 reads TGTGCCAGCAGTGAGGGCAGCACAGATACGCAGTATTTT.

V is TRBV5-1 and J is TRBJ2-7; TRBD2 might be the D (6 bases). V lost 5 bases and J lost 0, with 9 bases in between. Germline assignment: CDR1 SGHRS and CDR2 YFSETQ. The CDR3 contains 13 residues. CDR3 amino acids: CASSVTSSYEQYF. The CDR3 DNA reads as TGCGCCAGCAGTGTGACTAGCTCCTACGAGCAGTACTTC.

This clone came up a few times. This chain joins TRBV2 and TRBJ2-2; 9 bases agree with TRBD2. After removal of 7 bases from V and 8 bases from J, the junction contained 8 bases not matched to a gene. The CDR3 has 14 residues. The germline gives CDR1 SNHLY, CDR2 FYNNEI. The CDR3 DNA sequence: TGTGCCAGCACCTTTGCGGGGGGGGCTGGGGAGCTGTTTTTT. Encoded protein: CASTFAGGAGELFF.

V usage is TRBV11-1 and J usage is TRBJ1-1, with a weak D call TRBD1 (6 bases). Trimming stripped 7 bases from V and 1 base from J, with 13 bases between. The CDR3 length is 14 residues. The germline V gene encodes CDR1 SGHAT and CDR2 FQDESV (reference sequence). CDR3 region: CASTIQTGNTEAFF. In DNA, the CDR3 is TGTGCCAGCACCATCCAGACAGGGAACACTGAAGCTTTCTTT.

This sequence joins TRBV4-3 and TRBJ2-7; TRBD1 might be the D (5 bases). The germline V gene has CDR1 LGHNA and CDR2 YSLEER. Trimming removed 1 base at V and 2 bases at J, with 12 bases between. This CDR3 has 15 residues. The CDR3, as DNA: TGCGCCAGCAGCCAAGGCAAGGGGATGGCCTACGAGCAGTACTTC. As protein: CASSQGKGMAYEQYF.

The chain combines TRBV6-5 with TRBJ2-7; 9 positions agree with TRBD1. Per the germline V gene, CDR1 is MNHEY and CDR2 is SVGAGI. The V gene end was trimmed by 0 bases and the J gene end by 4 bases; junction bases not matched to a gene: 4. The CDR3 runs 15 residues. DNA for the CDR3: TGTGCCAGCAGTTACTCGGGACAGGGCATATACGAGCAGTACTTC. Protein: CASSYSGQGIYEQYF.

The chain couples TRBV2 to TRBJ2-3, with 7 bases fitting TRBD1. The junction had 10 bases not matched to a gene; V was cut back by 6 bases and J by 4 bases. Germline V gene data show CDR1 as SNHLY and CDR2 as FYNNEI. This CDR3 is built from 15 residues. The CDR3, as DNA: TGTGCCAGCAGGGAACAGGGGATCAGGGCAGATACGCAGTATTTT. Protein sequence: CASREQGIRADTQYF.

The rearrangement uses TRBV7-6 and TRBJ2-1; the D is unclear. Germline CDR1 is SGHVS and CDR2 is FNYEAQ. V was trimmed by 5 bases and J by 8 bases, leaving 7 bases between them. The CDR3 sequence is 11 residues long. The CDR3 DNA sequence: TGTGCCAGCAGCACGTACGATGAGCAGTTCTTC. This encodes CASSTYDEQFF.

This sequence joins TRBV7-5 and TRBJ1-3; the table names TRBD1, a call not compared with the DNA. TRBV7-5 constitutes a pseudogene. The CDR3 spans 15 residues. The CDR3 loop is CVRGDSASSGNTIYF. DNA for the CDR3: TGTGTCCGAGGAGACAGCGCCTCCTCTGGAAACACCATATATTTT.

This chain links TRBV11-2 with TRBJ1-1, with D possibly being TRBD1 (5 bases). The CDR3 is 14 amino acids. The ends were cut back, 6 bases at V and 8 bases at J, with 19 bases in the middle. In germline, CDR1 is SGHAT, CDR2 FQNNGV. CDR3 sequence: CASSFRREGSEAFF. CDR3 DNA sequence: TGTGCCAGCAGTTTTCGGCGGGAGGGGTCGGAAGCTTTCTTT.

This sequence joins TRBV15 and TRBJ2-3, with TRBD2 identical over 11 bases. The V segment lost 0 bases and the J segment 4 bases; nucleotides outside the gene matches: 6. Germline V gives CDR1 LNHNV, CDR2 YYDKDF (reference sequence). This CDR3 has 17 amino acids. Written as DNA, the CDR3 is TGTGCCACCAGCAGAGATTCTAGCGGGAGGTTAGCAGATACGCAGTATTTT. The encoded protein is CATSRDSSGRLADTQYF.

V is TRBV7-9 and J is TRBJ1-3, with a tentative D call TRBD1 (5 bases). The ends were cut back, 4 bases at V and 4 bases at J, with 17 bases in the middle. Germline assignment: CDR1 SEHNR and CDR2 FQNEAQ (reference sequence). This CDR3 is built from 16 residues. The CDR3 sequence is CASSSQVWASGNTIYF. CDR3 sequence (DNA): TGTGCCAGCAGCTCACAGGTTTGGGCCTCAGGAAACACCATATATTTT.

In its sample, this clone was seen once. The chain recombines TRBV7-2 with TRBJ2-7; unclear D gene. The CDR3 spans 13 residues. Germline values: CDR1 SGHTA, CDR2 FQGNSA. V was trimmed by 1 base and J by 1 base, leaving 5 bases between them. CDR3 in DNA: TGTGCCAGCAGCTTAGGGTTTTCCTACGAGCAGTACTTC. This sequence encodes CASSLGFSYEQYF.

CDR3 coding DNA: TGTGCCAGCTCACCTCTTGGACAGGGAGGAGAAAAACTGTTTTTT. This codes for CASSPLGQGGEKLFF. The chain joins TRBV18 to TRBJ1-4; 8 bases agree with TRBD1. The CDR3 contains 15 residues. The germline V gene has CDR1 KGHSH and CDR2 LQKENI. Trimming took 3 bases from V and 8 from J; bases not matched to a gene: 8.

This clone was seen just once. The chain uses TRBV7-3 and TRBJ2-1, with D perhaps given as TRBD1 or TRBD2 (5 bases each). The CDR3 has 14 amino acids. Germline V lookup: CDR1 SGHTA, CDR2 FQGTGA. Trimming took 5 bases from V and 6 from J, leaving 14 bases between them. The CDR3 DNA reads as TGTGCCAGCAGCCTCGGGACGTCCGTCAATGAGCAGTTCTTC. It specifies CASSLGTSVNEQFF. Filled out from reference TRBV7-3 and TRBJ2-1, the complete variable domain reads GAGVSQTPSNKVTEKGKYVELRCDPISGHTALYWYRQSLGQGPEFLIYFQGTGAADDSGLPNDRFFAVRPEGSVSTLKIQRTERGDSAVYLCASSLGTSVNEQFFGPGTRLTVL.

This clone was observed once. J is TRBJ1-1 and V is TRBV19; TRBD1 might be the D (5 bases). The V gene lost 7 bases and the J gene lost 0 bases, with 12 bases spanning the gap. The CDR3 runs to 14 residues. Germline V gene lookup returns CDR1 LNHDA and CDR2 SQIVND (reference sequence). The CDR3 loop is CASNQRQLNTEAFF. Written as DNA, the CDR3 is TGTGCCAGTAATCAAAGACAGTTGAACACTGAAGCTTTCTTT. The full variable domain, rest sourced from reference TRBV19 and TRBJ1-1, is DGGITQSPKYLFRKEGQNVTLSCEQNLNHDAMYWYRQDPGQGLRLIYYSQIVNDFQKGDIAEGYSVSREKKESFPLTVTSAQKNPTAFYLCASNQRQLNTEAFFGQGTRLTVV.

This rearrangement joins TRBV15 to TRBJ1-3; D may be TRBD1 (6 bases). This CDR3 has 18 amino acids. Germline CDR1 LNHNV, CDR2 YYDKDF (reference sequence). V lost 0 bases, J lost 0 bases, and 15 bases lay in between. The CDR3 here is CATSRDMAGVFSGNTIYF. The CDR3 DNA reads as TGTGCCACCAGCAGAGATATGGCAGGGGTTTTCTCTGGAAACACCATATATTTT.